This T cell receptor beta chain is drawn from a study of molecular identifiers for immune sequencing clone quantification. Remarks on this clonotype: Its antigen is as yet unknown.

One entry per CDR3 protein, called by TCRdb with MiXCR from the PCR reads. Altogether roughly 320,000 distinct CDR3 sequences are present, about a fifth being singletons, with the ten largest covering roughly 0.8%. Study outcomes and limitations: Beyond 20 RNA copies, clones held over 99% of effector molecules, compared with under 1% in naive cells. Barcodes shared by identical TCR molecules could lead to underestimated sizes of highly expanded clones.

Germline V CDR1 and CDR2: LNHDA, SQIVND (reference sequence). The CDR3 sequence is 14 residues long. The ends were cut back, 10 bases at V and 4 bases at J, with 18 bases in the middle. Libraries for naive CD8 T cells, which were made from about 19,000 to 1,100,000 sorted cells, drew on 10%, 30% or 50% of the RNA. Sorted naive CD8 T cells were those defined as CD8+CD4-CCR7+CD45RA+. The sequenced sample consisted of naive CD8+ T cells from blood, with Jurkat cell RNA spiked in. Subset meaning: FACS-sorted CD8+CD4-CCR7+CD45RA+ naive T cells. This rearrangement joins TRBV19 to TRBJ2-3; D tentatively reads TRBD1 or TRBD2 (7 bases each). The TCR originated in a human donor in good health. Some libraries in this study had Jurkat cell RNA spiked in. The CDR3 loop reads CATRGGGPSDTQYF. CDR3 DNA sequence: TGTGCCACCAGGGGGGGGGGGCCCTCAGATACGCAGTATTTT.